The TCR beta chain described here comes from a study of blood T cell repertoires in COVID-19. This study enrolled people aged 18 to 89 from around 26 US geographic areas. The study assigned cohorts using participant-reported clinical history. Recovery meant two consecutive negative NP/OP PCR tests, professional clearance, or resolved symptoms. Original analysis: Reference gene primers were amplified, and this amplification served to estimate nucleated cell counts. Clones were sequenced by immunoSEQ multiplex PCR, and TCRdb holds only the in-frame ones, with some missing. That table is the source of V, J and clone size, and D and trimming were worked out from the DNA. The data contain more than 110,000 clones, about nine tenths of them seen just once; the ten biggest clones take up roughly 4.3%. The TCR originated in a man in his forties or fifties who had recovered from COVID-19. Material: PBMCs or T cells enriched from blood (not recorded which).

CDR3 region: CASSVLDRDQPQHF. The CDR3 DNA sequence: TGTGCCAGCAGTGTCCTGGACAGGGACCAGCCCCAGCATTTT. V gene TRBV28 combines with J gene TRBJ1-5; TRBD1 matches at 8 bases. V lost 5 bases to trimming and J lost 7 bases; unmatched junction nucleotides: 7. The CDR3 covers 14 residues. The germline gives CDR1 MDHEN, CDR2 SYDVKM.